The 27 T cell receptor beta chains below all came from one sample that was sequenced in a study of blood T cell repertoires in COVID-19. Measured with immunoSEQ multiplex PCR; TCRdb has only the in-frame clones, and not every one. Among approximately 250,000 clones listed, under 95% were seen once. The sample was PBMCs or T cells enriched from blood (not recorded which). The receptor set was obtained from a man aged 35-49 years who had been exposed to COVID-19.

The chain employs TRBV19 and TRBJ1-5; D ambiguous. This CDR3 spans 13 amino acids. The germline V gene encodes CDR1 LNHDA and CDR2 SQIVND (reference sequence). Trimming removed 5 bases from V and 5 bases from J, with 10 bases in between. CDR3: CASSSAGHQPQHF. The DNA for the CDR3 is TGTGCCAGTAGTTCGGCAGGTCATCAGCCCCAGCATTTT.

The rearrangement joins TRBV5-6 to TRBJ1-2; D possibly corresponds to TRBD1 (5 bases). V was pared by 4 bases and J by 0 bases, with 13 bases between. The CDR3 is made up of 15 amino acids. The germline gives CDR1 SGHDT, CDR2 YYEEEE. The CDR3 loop reads CASSIGVAANYGYTF. The CDR3 nucleotides read TGTGCCAGCAGCATAGGGGTAGCAGCTAACTATGGCTACACCTTC.

The V and J genes are TRBV2 and TRBJ1-4; 9 positions match TRBD1. There are 16 residues in the CDR3. V lost 4 bases and J lost 4; bases outside the gene matches: 7. Germline CDR1 SNHLY, CDR2 FYNNEI. The CDR3 sequence is CASSGTGVHFNEKLFF. CDR3 in DNA: TGTGCCAGCAGTGGGACAGGGGTTCATTTTAATGAAAAACTGTTTTTT.

The J gene is TRBJ2-7, the V gene TRBV19; TRBD2 matches at 10 bases. V gave up 7 bases and J gave up 7 bases; unmatched junction bases: 4. Germline V lookup: CDR1 LNHDA, CDR2 SQIVND (reference sequence). The CDR3 covers 12 residues. The CDR3 DNA sequence: TGTGCCAGTACTAGCGGGAGAGGAGAGCAGTACTTC. Its translation: CASTSGRGEQYF.

V and J are TRBV5-4 and TRBJ2-1; 10 bases are a match to TRBD1. The CDR3 has 15 residues. V lost 4 bases, J lost 5 bases, and 6 bases stayed unmatched. From germline, CDR1 is SGHNT and CDR2 YYREEE (reference sequence). The CDR3 sequence is CASSARQGANNEQFF. The DNA of the CDR3 is TGTGCCAGCAGCGCGCGACAGGGGGCCAACAATGAGCAGTTCTTC.

V and J are TRBV10-3 and TRBJ1-2; TRBD1 matches at 9 bases. V lost 8 bases and J lost 5; bases outside the gene matches: 9. This CDR3 is built from 14 residues. Germline loops: CDR1 ENHRY, CDR2 SYGVKD. The CDR3 DNA sequence: TGTGCCATCGCAAGGGACAGGGTTTTTTATGGCTACACCTTC. This gives the protein CAIARDRVFYGYTF.

A few counts support this clone. The chain combines TRBV19 with TRBJ2-4; 7 bases map to TRBD2. CDR3 length: 12 residues. Germline V CDR1 and CDR2: LNHDA, SQIVND (reference sequence). V shed 8 bases, J shed 9 bases, and the junction held 7 bases outside the gene matches. The CDR3 region has the DNA TGTGCCAGTGCGCAAGCGGGGACCATTCAGTACTTC. Amino acid sequence: CASAQAGTIQYF.

Regarding this clone: This sample includes further DNA sequences coding for the same CDR3. The V call is TRBV4-3, the J call TRBJ2-7, with D uncertain. The CDR3 length is 13 residues. The germline V and J ends were trimmed by 0 bases and 2 bases, with 5 bases remaining between them. Germline assignment: CDR1 LGHNA and CDR2 YSLEER. The CDR3 loop is CASSQDSTYEQYF. In DNA form, the CDR3 reads TGCGCCAGCAGCCAAGATTCTACCTACGAGCAGTACTTC.

V usage is TRBV18 and J usage is TRBJ1-1; no clear D. V was shortened by 3 bases and J by 10 bases, with 15 bases between the two germline ends. The CDR3 spans 13 residues. Germline CDR1 and CDR2: KGHSH and LQKENI. CDR3 coding DNA: TGTGCCAGCTCACCCCCGGCGGGCTTGGGAGCTTTCTTT. Encoded protein: CASSPPAGLGAFF. The entire variable domain, with the rest obtained from reference TRBV18 and TRBJ1-1, is as follows: NAGVMQNPRHLVRRRGQEARLRCSPMKGHSHVYWYRQLPEEGLKFMVYLQKENIIDESGMPKERFSAEFPKEGPSILRIQQVVRGDSAAYFCASSPPAGLGAFFGQGTRLTVV.

The chain employs TRBV5-4 and TRBJ2-3; a possible D gene is TRBD2 (5 bases). Germline CDR1 is SGHNT and CDR2 is YYREEE (reference sequence). V gave up 2 bases and J gave up 3 bases, with 13 bases separating them. The CDR3 is 15 residues long. CDR3 region: CASSLDSVGTDTQYF. The CDR3 nucleotides read TGTGCCAGCAGCTTAGATAGCGTGGGGACAGATACGCAGTATTTT.

V is TRBV10-1 and J is TRBJ2-7; D perhaps matches TRBD1 (6 bases). Germline CDR1 reads WNHNN; CDR2 reads SYGVQD (reference sequence). Deletions cut 2 bases from V and 7 bases from J, with 12 bases between. The CDR3 covers 13 residues. The CDR3 spells CASSERDRREQYF. CDR3 nucleotides: TGCGCCAGCAGTGAGAGAGACAGGCGGGAGCAGTACTTC.

The rearrangement links TRBV5-6 to TRBJ2-7, with a weak D call TRBD1 (5 bases). V was clipped by 4 bases and J by 4 bases, with 9 bases between them. The CDR3 runs 12 residues. Germline lookup yields CDR1 SGHDT and CDR2 YYEEEE. The CDR3 coding sequence is TGTGCCAGCAGCGCCACAGGTTACGAGCAGTACTTC. This encodes CASSATGYEQYF.

This clone was seen a handful of times. The V call is TRBV6-2 or TRBV6-3, the J call TRBJ2-7; 11 bases line up with TRBD1. The CDR3 covers 15 residues. Germline loops: CDR1 MNHEY, CDR2 SVGEGT. V shed 6 bases and J 2 bases; nucleotides not matched to a gene: 6. The CDR3 reads CASSQPGQGAYEQYF. The CDR3 DNA reads TGTGCCAGCAGCCAACCGGGACAGGGGGCCTACGAGCAGTACTTC.

The chain is built from TRBV27 and TRBJ2-1, with D possibly TRBD1 on 5 matching bases. V lost 9 bases to trimming and J lost 4 bases, with 10 bases between them. Germline lookup yields CDR1 MNHEY and CDR2 SMNVEV (reference sequence). The CDR3 covers 12 residues. This chain's CDR3 is CASRQLYNEQFF. In DNA form, the CDR3 reads TGTGCCAGTCGACAGCTATACAATGAGCAGTTCTTC.

The V and J genes are TRBV19 and TRBJ2-2, with D tentatively TRBD2 (7 bases). This CDR3 has 18 residues. V was trimmed by 5 bases and J by 6 bases, leaving 25 bases between them. Germline V lookup: CDR1 LNHDA, CDR2 SQIVND (reference sequence). CDR3 in amino acids: CASSLWGGGRVWAGELFF. In DNA form, the CDR3 reads TGTGCCAGTAGTCTTTGGGGGGGCGGAAGGGTCTGGGCCGGGGAGCTGTTTTTT.

This chain links TRBV5-4 with TRBJ2-7, with 12 bases aligning to TRBD2. V lost 1 base, J lost 6 bases, and 5 bases stayed unmatched. The CDR3 runs to 15 residues. The germline CDR1 and CDR2 sequences are SGHNT and YYREEE (reference sequence). CDR3 bases: TGTGCCAGCAGCTTGAGACTAGCGGGAGCGGTCGAGCAGTACTTC. Encoded protein: CASSLRLAGAVEQYF.

J is TRBJ2-2 and V is TRBV30, with D perhaps TRBD2 (5 bases). V was shortened by 2 bases and J by 7 bases, with 14 bases between the two germline ends. The CDR3 contains 14 residues. Germline lookup yields CDR1 GTSNPN and CDR2 SVGIG (reference sequence). CDR3 in amino acids: CAWSLFSEGGELFF. The CDR3, as DNA: TGTGCCTGGAGTTTGTTTAGTGAGGGCGGGGAGCTGTTTTTT.

The rearrangement links TRBV2 to TRBJ1-1; D perhaps matches TRBD1 (5 bases). The CDR3 covers 15 residues. The V end was cut by 9 bases, the J end by 4 bases, with 21 bases between. Germline-derived CDR1 and CDR2 are SNHLY and FYNNEI. CDR3 sequence reads: CARVEVGGVFTEAFF. The CDR3 DNA follows: TGTGCCAGAGTCGAAGTGGGGGGGGTGTTCACTGAAGCTTTCTTT. The full variable domain, in which reference TRBV2 and TRBJ1-1 provide the parts outside the CDR3, is EPEVTQTPSHQVTQMGQEVILRCVPISNHLYFYWYRQILGQKVEFLVSFYNNEISEKSEIFDDQFSVERPDGSNFTLKIRSTKLEDSAMYFCARVEVGGVFTEAFFGQGTRLTVV.

This chain links TRBV7-9 with TRBJ1-4; 11 bases map to TRBD1. Germline trimming cut 3 bases from V and 3 bases from J; bases unmatched to any gene: 9. CDR3 length equals 18 residues. Germline CDR1 reads SEHNR; CDR2 reads FQNEAQ (reference sequence). CDR3 DNA: TGTGCCAGCAGCTTCAGGGGACAGGGGGGAGCGGCTAATGAAAAACTGTTTTTT. It yields the protein CASSFRGQGGAANEKLFF.

This chain uses TRBV7-2 with TRBJ1-6; 7 positions agree with TRBD1. The CDR3 sequence is 15 residues long. Trimming cost V 0 bases and J 4 bases; bases outside gene matches: 0. Germline-derived CDR1 and CDR2 are SGHTA and FQGNSA. CDR3: CASSLATGYNSPLHF. The CDR3 DNA sequence: TGTGCCAGCAGCTTAGCGACAGGGTATAATTCACCCCTCCACTTT.

The chain joins TRBV6-1 to TRBJ2-7, with D unresolved. The V and J ends lost 2 bases and 3 bases respectively, with 14 bases between them. The germline gives CDR1 MNHNS, CDR2 SASEGT. CDR3 size: 15 residues. The CDR3 sequence is CASSESLGRFYEQYF. DNA of the CDR3: TGTGCCAGCAGTGAATCTCTAGGCAGATTCTACGAGCAGTACTTC.

The chain couples TRBV7-2 to TRBJ2-3; TRBD2 matches 8 bases. From germline, CDR1 is SGHTA and CDR2 FQGNSA. V trimming: 1 base; J trimming: 4 bases; junction bases outside the gene matches: 4. CDR3 length: 15 residues. For the CDR3, the DNA is TGTGCCAGCAGCTTAGGGAGCGGGAGCGCAGATACGCAGTATTTT. This gives the protein CASSLGSGSADTQYF.

This clone was recorded only once. CDR3 in DNA: TGTGCCAGCAGCTCTCTCCGGACTAGCGGGCGGAGCACAGATACGCAGTATTTT. It yields the protein CASSSLRTSGRSTDTQYF. The chain links TRBV7-2 to TRBJ2-3; TRBD2 agrees at 11 bases. The length of the CDR3 is 18 residues. V lost 4 bases to trimming and J lost 0 bases; unmatched junction nucleotides: 9. The germline V gene has CDR1 SGHTA and CDR2 FQGNSA.

The chain uses TRBV11-2 and TRBJ2-3, with 12 bases fitting TRBD2. The CDR3 extends over 14 amino acids. CDR1 is SGHAT and CDR2 is FQNNGV in the germline V gene. With V trimmed by 8 bases and J by 5 bases, 5 bases remained unmatched. CDR3 nucleotide sequence: TGTGCCAGCCAACTAGCGGGAGGAGAAGATACGCAGTATTTT. Amino acid sequence: CASQLAGGEDTQYF.

This clone was picked up a small number of times. The rearrangement links TRBV20-1 to TRBJ2-5; TRBD1 agrees at 8 bases. Trimming took 3 bases from V and 4 from J; bases not matched to a gene: 13. Germline V CDR1 and CDR2: DFQATT, SNEGSKA (reference sequence). The CDR3 loop spans 16 amino acids. In DNA, the CDR3 is TGCAGTGCTAGTAACCTTCGGACAGGGCTTGGAGAGACCCAGTACTTC. Its protein product is CSASNLRTGLGETQYF.

This clone was seen a single time. This rearrangement joins TRBV2 to TRBJ2-7; 7 bases are a match to TRBD2. The V segment lost 3 bases and the J segment 4 bases; nucleotides outside the gene matches: 9. In germline, CDR1 is SNHLY, CDR2 FYNNEI. The CDR3 loop spans 15 amino acids. The CDR3 reads CASSDGAGVWYEQYF. The CDR3 DNA sequence: TGTGCCAGCAGTGACGGCGCGGGAGTGTGGTACGAGCAGTACTTC.

The chain employs TRBV4-3 and TRBJ1-2; D is unresolved. Germline lookup yields CDR1 LGHNA and CDR2 YSLEER. V shed 1 base and J shed 0 bases, with 15 bases lying between them. The CDR3 spans 17 residues. CDR3 residues: CASSQVSGVIPNYGYTF. The CDR3 DNA follows: TGCGCCAGCAGCCAAGTCTCAGGTGTCATTCCTAACTATGGCTACACCTTC.